Below, 23 T cell receptor beta chains from the same sample are listed, as sequenced in a study of T cells after yellow fever vaccination. One entry per CDR3 protein, called by TCRdb with MiXCR from the 5' RACE reads. This table holds roughly 310,000 distinct CDR3 sequences, 7.5% to 9% found once. The source material was PBMCs, sampled on the day of the first yellow fever vaccination. Source of these receptors: a man younger than 35 who received the YFV17D yellow fever vaccine.

The genes are TRBV20-1 and TRBJ1-5; D is undetermined. The CDR3 length is 15 residues. Germline assignment: CDR1 DFQATT and CDR2 SNEGSKA (reference sequence). V lost 3 bases, J lost 0 bases, and 12 bases lay in between. CDR3 DNA: TGCAGTGCTAGTATGAGGTCCTTTAGCAATCAGCCCCAGCATTTT. Protein: CSASMRSFSNQPQHF.

Regarding this clonotype: A junction boundary mismatches the germline segment, possibly from a read error. The V and J genes are TRBV12-3 or TRBV12-4 and TRBJ1-1, with D possibly matching TRBD1 (6 bases). This CDR3 region has 13 residues. The CDR3 DNA reads TGTGCCAGCAGCCTCAGGGGAGACACTGAAGCTTACTTT. Protein sequence: CASSLRGDTEAYF.

The rearrangement links TRBV4-2 to TRBJ2-5; D is uncertain. CDR1 and CDR2 (germline): LGHNA, YNFKEQ. This CDR3 has 17 amino acids. V was cut by 4 bases and J by 2 bases, with 20 bases left in between. Written as DNA, the CDR3 is TGTGCCAGCAGCCCTCAAGGGTATCCCTATCGGCAAGAGACCCAGTACTTC. The encoded protein is CASSPQGYPYRQETQYF.

This clonotype occurred many times. The junction and the germline gene differ at one end; a read error may be behind it. CDR3: CASSSSRNTEAFF. The CDR3 nucleotides are TGTGCTAGCAGCTCCTCCAGGAACACTGAAGCTTTCTTT. The chain couples TRBV7-7 to TRBJ1-1; D gene ambiguous. The V gene's germline CDR1 is SSHAT and CDR2 FNYEAQ (reference sequence). The CDR3 runs 13 residues.

The rearrangement joins TRBV7-2 to TRBJ1-1; 7 nucleotides match TRBD1. The length of the CDR3 is 15 residues. V shed 1 base, J shed 5 bases, and the junction held 7 bases outside the gene matches. Germline V gene sequence: CDR1 SGHTA, CDR2 FQGNSA. The CDR3 DNA reads TGTGCCAGCAGCTTAGAACCAGGGGGGCGAACTGAAGCTTTCTTT. This encodes CASSLEPGGRTEAFF.

The chain has TRBV5-1 and TRBJ2-5, with D uncertain. The CDR3 runs to 14 residues. The V and J ends lost 4 bases and 5 bases respectively, with 15 bases between them. Germline lookup yields CDR1 SGHRS and CDR2 YFSETQ. CDR3 protein: CASSGGVPPETQYF. The CDR3 coding sequence is TGCGCCAGCAGCGGTGGTGTACCTCCGGAGACCCAGTACTTC.

This clonotype was detected many times. The rearrangement links TRBV4-2 to TRBJ2-1; the match to TRBD2 covers 10 bases. This CDR3 spans 15 amino acids. CDR1 LGHNA and CDR2 YNFKEQ come from the germline V gene. The ends lost 0 bases at V and 9 bases at J; junction bases unmatched: 5. The chain's CDR3 is CASSQEAGGQSEQFF. In DNA, the CDR3 is TGTGCCAGCAGCCAAGAAGCGGGGGGGCAGAGTGAGCAGTTCTTC.

The chain has TRBV5-6 and TRBJ1-1; tentatively, D is TRBD1 (5 bases). CDR1 is SGHDT, CDR2 YYEEEE, per germline. The CDR3 is 13 residues long. The ends were cut back, 0 bases at V and 4 bases at J, with 7 bases in the middle. CDR3 DNA: TGTGCCAGCAGCTTGGGACAGATCACTGAAGCTTTCTTT. This translates into CASSLGQITEAFF.

This clonotype was counted between two and nine times. This chain joins TRBV7-8 and TRBJ2-3; 7 nucleotides align to TRBD2. Germline loops: CDR1 SGHVS, CDR2 FQNEAQ. The CDR3 contains 16 residues. With 2 bases clipped from V and 2 bases from J, the junction kept 7 bases outside the gene matches. The CDR3 region has the DNA TGTGCCAGCAGCTTACTGGTGCTAGCGGACACAGATACGCAGTATTTT. As protein: CASSLLVLADTDTQYF.

The J gene is TRBJ2-2, the V gene TRBV6-1; possibly TRBD1 for D (7 bases). This CDR3 region has 14 residues. Germline V gene data show CDR1 as MNHNS and CDR2 as SASEGT. The V end lost 8 bases, the J end lost 7 bases, and 17 bases lay between the germline ends. CDR3 loop: CASAWRGPNGELFF. In nucleotides, the CDR3 is TGTGCCAGCGCGTGGAGGGGGCCTAACGGGGAGCTGTTTTTT.

The rearrangement uses TRBV7-2 and TRBJ1-1; D remains unclear. Germline V CDR1 and CDR2: SGHTA, FQGNSA. The CDR3 totals 15 residues. Trimming removed 0 bases at V and 4 bases at J, with 12 bases between. This chain's CDR3 is CASSLASGIGTEAFF. CDR3 nucleotides: TGTGCCAGCAGCTTAGCGAGCGGTATTGGCACTGAAGCTTTCTTT.

This clonotype was seen a handful of times. The chain recombines TRBV7-3 with TRBJ2-1; 10 positions match TRBD2. With 5 bases clipped from V and 7 bases from J, the junction kept 11 bases outside the gene matches. Germline CDR1 SGHTA, CDR2 FQGTGA. This CDR3 is built from 16 residues. CDR3 coding DNA: TGTGCCAGCAGCCCCCATAGCGGGGGGTCGTTGAATGAGCAGTTCTTC. It is translated as CASSPHSGGSLNEQFF.

V gene TRBV5-1 combines with J gene TRBJ1-6; D ambiguous. The CDR3 length is 18 residues. The V gene's germline CDR1 is SGHRS and CDR2 YFSETQ. Trimming shortened V by 2 bases and J by 0 bases, and 15 bases separated the two germline ends. CDR3 protein: CASSLGVAQSSYNSPLHF. CDR3 in DNA: TGCGCCAGCAGCTTAGGAGTCGCGCAGAGCTCCTATAATTCACCCCTCCACTTT.

This clonotype was seen ten or more times. This sequence joins TRBV2 and TRBJ2-4; weak D call: TRBD2 (5 bases). In germline, CDR1 is SNHLY, CDR2 FYNNEI. Trimming shortened V by 2 bases and J by 3 bases, and 8 bases separated the two germline ends. The CDR3 runs to 14 residues. The CDR3 reads CASSELEVKNIQYF. The CDR3 DNA is TGTGCCAGCAGTGAATTGGAGGTCAAAAACATTCAGTACTTC.

The chain employs TRBV11-1 and TRBJ2-3; 8 bases fit TRBD2. With V trimmed by 2 bases and J by 2 bases, 6 bases remained unmatched. The germline V gene has CDR1 SGHAT and CDR2 FQDESV (reference sequence). The CDR3 runs 16 residues. The CDR3 coding sequence is TGTGCCAGCAGCTTAAATGGCGGGGGGATCACAGATACGCAGTATTTT. Its translation is CASSLNGGGITDTQYF.

The chain combines TRBV5-6 with TRBJ1-3, with D perhaps matching TRBD1 (5 bases). The ends were cut back, 4 bases at V and 2 bases at J, with 13 bases in the middle. The CDR3 is 15 residues long. Germline values: CDR1 SGHDT, CDR2 YYEEEE. The CDR3 DNA reads TGTGCCAGCAGCCCACTGGGGGGGACTGGAAACACCATATATTTT. It specifies CASSPLGGTGNTIYF.

V gene TRBV25-1 combines with J gene TRBJ2-3; 13 bases are a match to TRBD2. The CDR3 length is 18 residues. The V gene's germline CDR1 is MGHDK and CDR2 SYGVNS. Trimming at V came to 4 bases and at J to 4 bases, leaving 11 bases not matched to a gene. DNA for the CDR3: TGTGCCAGCAGTGTCTCACCCGGGACTAGCGGGGACTCAGATACGCAGTATTTT. This encodes CASSVSPGTSGDSDTQYF.

V gene TRBV6-1 combines with J gene TRBJ2-7; D gene ambiguous. Trimming took 6 bases from V and 3 from J, leaving 6 bases between them. The V gene's germline CDR1 is MNHNS and CDR2 SASEGT. This CDR3 spans 11 amino acids. Written as DNA, the CDR3 is TGTGCCAGCAGAAAGGGCTACGAGCAGTACGTC. Translated, it gives CASRKGYEQYV.

This clonotype was seen repeatedly, ten times or more. The chain couples TRBV7-7 to TRBJ2-2; the match to TRBD2 covers 8 bases. CDR3 length: 16 residues. Germline V gene data show CDR1 as SSHAT and CDR2 as FNYEAQ (reference sequence). With V trimmed by 4 bases and J by 0 bases, 4 bases remained unmatched. CDR3: CASSSRLATNTGELFF. The CDR3 DNA reads TGTGCCAGCAGCTCTCGACTAGCGACGAACACCGGGGAGCTGTTTTTT.

This clonotype was detected only a few times. For the CDR3, the DNA is TGTGCCAGCACCCCGGGCAGGGTCTATGGCTACACCTTC. Protein: CASTPGRVYGYTF. J is TRBJ1-2 and V is TRBV12-3 or TRBV12-4; D possibly corresponds to TRBD1 (5 bases). The CDR3 has 13 amino acids. Trimming pared 7 bases from V and 4 bases from J, leaving 13 bases between.

This clonotype was counted a few times. This chain uses TRBV12-3 or TRBV12-4 with TRBJ2-5, with D possibly being TRBD2 (5 bases). This CDR3 is built from 11 residues. The germline V and J ends were trimmed by 4 bases and 7 bases, with 7 bases remaining between them. CDR3 nucleotides: TGTGCCAGCAGTTCCAGCGGGACCCAGTACTTC. Its protein is CASSSSGTQYF.

This clonotype has at least ten counts. The V and J genes are TRBV4-3 and TRBJ2-1, with TRBD1 matching over 8 bases. Looked up from germline, CDR1 is LGHNA and CDR2 is YSLEER. After removal of 2 bases from V and 7 bases from J, the junction contained 7 bases not matched to a gene. The length of the CDR3 is 15 residues. The CDR3 is CASSQTQGALNEQFF. The CDR3 region has the DNA TGCGCCAGCAGCCAAACTCAGGGGGCGCTGAATGAGCAGTTCTTC.

This clonotype occurred a few times. The chain is built from TRBV5-1 and TRBJ2-7; 7 positions match TRBD1. The CDR3 has 14 residues. J gave up 2 bases and V 3 bases, and 5 bases lay outside the gene matches. Germline CDR1 and CDR2: SGHRS and YFSETQ. CDR3 residues: CASSSGQQAYEQYF. The DNA for the CDR3 is TGCGCCAGCAGCTCGGGACAGCAAGCCTACGAGCAGTACTTC.